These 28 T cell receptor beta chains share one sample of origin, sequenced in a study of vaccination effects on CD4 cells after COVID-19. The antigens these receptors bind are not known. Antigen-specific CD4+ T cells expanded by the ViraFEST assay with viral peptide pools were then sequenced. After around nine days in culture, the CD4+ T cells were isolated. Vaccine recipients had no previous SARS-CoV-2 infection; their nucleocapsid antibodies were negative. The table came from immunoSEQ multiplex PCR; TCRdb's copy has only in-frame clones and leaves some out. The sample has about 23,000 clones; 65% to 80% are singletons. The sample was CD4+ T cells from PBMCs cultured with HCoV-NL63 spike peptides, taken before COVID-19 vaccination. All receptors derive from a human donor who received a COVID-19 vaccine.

The CDR3: CASSPQGGIPDTQYF. CDR3 in DNA: TGTGCCAGCAGTCCCCAAGGCGGGATCCCAGATACGCAGTATTTT. This chain connects TRBV27 to TRBJ2-3; D perhaps matches TRBD2 (6 bases). Per germline, CDR1 MNHEY and CDR2 SMNVEV (reference sequence). V lost 5 bases and J 4 bases, leaving 16 bases between the germline ends. This CDR3 comprises 15 residues.

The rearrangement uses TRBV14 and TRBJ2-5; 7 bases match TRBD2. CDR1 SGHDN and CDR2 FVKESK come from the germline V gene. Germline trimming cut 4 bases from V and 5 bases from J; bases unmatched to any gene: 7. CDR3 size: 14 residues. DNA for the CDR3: TGTGCCAGCAGCCTAGGGGCGCGGGGGGAGACCCAGTACTTC. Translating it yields CASSLGARGETQYF.

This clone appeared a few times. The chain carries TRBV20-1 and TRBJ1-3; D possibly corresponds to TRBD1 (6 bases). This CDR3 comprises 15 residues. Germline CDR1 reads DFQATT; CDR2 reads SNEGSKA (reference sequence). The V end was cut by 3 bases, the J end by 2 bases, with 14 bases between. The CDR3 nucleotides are TGCAGTGCTAGTCCCAGGGGTTTGGCTGGAAACACCATATATTTT. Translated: CSASPRGLAGNTIYF.

The CDR3 coding sequence is TGTGCCAGCTCCTGGGGACAGGGGGTGCGGGAGCAGTACTTC. It translates to CASSWGQGVREQYF. The chain links TRBV18 to TRBJ2-7; the match to TRBD1 covers 11 bases. V lost 6 bases to trimming and J lost 7 bases; unmatched junction nucleotides: 8. This CDR3 is built from 14 residues. The V gene's germline CDR1 is KGHSH and CDR2 LQKENI.

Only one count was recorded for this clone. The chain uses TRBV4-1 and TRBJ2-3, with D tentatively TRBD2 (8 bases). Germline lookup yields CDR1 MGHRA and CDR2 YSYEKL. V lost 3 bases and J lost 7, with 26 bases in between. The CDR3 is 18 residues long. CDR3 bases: TGCGCCAGCAGCCACCGTACCCGGGGGGGCGAACAGGGGAATACGCAGTATTTT. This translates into CASSHRTRGGEQGNTQYF.

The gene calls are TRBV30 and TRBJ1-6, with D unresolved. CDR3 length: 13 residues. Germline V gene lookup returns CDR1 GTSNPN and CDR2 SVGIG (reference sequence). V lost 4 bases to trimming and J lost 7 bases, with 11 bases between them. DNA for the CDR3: TGTGCCTGGAAGGAAGTTTTGAATTCACCCCTCCACTTT. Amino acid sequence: CAWKEVLNSPLHF.

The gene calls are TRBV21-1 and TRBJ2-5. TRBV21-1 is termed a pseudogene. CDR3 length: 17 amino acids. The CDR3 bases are TGTGCCAGCAGCAAAAAAAAACTCGCAGGGTGGAGGGAGACCCAGTACTTC. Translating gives CASSKKKLAGWRETQYF.

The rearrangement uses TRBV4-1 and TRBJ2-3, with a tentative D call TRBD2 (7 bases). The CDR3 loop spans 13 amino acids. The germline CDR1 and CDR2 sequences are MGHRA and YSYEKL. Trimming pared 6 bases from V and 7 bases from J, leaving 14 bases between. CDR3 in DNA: TGCGCCAGCAGGTCCCCGGGGGGCCATACGCAGTATTTT. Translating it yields CASRSPGGHTQYF.

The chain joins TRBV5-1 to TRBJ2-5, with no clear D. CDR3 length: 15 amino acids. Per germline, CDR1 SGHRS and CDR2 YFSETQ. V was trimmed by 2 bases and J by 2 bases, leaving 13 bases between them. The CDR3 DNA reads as TGCGCCAGCAGCTTTAGTGGGGATAGGCAAGAGACCCAGTACTTC. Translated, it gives CASSFSGDRQETQYF. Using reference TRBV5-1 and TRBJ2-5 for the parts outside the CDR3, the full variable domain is KAGVTQTPRYLIKTRGQQVTLSCSPISGHRSVSWYQQTPGQGLQFLFEYFSETQRNKGNFPGRFSGRQFSNSRSEMNVSTLELGDSALYLCASSFSGDRQETQYFGPGTRLLVL.

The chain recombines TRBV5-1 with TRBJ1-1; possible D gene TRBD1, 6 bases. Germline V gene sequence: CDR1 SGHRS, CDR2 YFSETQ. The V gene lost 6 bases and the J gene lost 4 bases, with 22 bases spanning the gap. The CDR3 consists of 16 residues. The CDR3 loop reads CASNVGGGGWSTEAFF. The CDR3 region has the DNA TGCGCCAGCAACGTTGGGGGGGGCGGCTGGAGCACTGAAGCTTTCTTT.

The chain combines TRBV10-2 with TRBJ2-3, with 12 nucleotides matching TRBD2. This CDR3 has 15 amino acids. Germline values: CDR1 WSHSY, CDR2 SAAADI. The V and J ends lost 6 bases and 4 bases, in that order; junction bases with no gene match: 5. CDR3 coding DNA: TGCGCCAGCAGAGACCGGACTAGCGGGGCAGATACGCAGTATTTT. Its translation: CASRDRTSGADTQYF.

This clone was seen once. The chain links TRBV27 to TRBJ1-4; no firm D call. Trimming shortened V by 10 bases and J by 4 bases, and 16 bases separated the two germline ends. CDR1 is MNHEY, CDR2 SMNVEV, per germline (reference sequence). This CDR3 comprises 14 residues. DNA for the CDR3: TGTGCCACCAGGTCGGCAGGTCATAATGAAAAACTGTTTTTT. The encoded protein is CATRSAGHNEKLFF.

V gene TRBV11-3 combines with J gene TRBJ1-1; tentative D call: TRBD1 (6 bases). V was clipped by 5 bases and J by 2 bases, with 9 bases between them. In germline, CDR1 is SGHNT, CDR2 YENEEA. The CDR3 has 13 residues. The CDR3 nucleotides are TGTGCCAGCAGCGACAGGCTAAACACTGAAGCTTTCTTT. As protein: CASSDRLNTEAFF. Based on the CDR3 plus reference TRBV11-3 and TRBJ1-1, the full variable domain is EAGVVQSPRYKIIEKKQPVAFWCNPISGHNTLYWYLQNLGQGPELLIRYENEEAVDDSQLPKDRFSAERLKGVDSTLKIQPAELGDSAVYLCASSDRLNTEAFFGQGTRLTVV.

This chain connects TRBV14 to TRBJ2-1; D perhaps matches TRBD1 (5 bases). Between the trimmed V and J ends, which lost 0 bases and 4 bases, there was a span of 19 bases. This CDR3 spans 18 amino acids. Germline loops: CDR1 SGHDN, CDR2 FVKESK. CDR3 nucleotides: TGTGCCAGCAGCCAAGATTCTCCCCGACAGAGACCTTACAATGAGCAGTTCTTC. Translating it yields CASSQDSPRQRPYNEQFF.

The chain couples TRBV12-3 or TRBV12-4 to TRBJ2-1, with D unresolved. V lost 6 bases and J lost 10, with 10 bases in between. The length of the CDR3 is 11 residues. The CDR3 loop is CASSNLKEQFF. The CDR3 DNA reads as TGTGCCAGCAGCAACCTGAAGGAGCAGTTCTTC.

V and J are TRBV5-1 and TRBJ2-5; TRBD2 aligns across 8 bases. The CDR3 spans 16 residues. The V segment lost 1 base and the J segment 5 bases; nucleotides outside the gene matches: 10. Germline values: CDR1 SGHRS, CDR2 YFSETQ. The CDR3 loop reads CASSLWERGQGETQYF. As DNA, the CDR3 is TGCGCCAGCAGCTTGTGGGAGCGGGGGCAGGGGGAGACCCAGTACTTC.

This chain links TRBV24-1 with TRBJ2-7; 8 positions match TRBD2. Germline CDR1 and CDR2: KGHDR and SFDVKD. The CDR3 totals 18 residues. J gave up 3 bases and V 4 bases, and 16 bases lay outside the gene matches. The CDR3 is CATSEPDPTSGPNYEQYF. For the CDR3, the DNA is TGTGCCACCAGTGAACCCGACCCAACTAGCGGCCCGAACTACGAGCAGTACTTC.

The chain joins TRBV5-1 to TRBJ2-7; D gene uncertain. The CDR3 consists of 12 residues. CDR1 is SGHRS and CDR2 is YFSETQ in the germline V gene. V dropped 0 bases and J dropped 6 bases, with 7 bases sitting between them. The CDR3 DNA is TGCGCCAGCAGCTTGGAAGAAGGCGAGCAGTACTTC. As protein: CASSLEEGEQYF.

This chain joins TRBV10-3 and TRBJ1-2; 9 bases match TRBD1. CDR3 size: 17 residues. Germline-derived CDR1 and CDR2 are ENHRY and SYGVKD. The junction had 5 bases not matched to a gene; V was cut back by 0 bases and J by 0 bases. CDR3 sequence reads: CAISESGQGSTNYGYTF. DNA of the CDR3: TGTGCCATCAGTGAGTCAGGACAGGGGTCTACTAACTATGGCTACACCTTC.

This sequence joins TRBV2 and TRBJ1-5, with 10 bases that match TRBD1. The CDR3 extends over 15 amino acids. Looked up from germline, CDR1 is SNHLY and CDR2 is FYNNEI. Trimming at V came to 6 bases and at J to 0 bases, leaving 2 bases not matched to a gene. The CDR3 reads CASSRDRGSNQPQHF. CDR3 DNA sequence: TGTGCCAGCAGCCGGGACAGGGGTAGCAATCAGCCCCAGCATTTT.

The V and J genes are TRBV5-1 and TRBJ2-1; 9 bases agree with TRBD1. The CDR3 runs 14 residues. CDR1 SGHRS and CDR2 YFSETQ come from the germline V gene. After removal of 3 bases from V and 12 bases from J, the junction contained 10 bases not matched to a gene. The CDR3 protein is CASSYSGQGLRQFF. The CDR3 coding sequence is TGCGCCAGCAGCTATTCGGGACAGGGTCTTAGGCAGTTCTTC.

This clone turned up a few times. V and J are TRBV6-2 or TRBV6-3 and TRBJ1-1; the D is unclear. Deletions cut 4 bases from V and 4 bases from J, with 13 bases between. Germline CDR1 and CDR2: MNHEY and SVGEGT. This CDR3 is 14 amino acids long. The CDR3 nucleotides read TGTGCCAGCAGTTTTCGCTTTTTGGGCACTGAAGCTTTCTTT. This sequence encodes CASSFRFLGTEAFF.

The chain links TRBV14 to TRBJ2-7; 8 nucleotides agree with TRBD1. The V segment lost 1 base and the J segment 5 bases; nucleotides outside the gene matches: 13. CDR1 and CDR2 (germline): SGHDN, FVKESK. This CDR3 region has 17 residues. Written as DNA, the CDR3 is TGTGCCAGCAGCCAAGTATGGGGCGACAGGGGAAGGGACGAGCAGTACTTC. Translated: CASSQVWGDRGRDEQYF.

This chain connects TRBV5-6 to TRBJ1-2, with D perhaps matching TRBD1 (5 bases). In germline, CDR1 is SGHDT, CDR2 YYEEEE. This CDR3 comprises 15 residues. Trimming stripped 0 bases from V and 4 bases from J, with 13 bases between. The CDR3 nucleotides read TGTGCCAGCAGCTTGGAGGGCAGGGTAATCTATGGCTACACCTTC. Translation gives CASSLEGRVIYGYTF.

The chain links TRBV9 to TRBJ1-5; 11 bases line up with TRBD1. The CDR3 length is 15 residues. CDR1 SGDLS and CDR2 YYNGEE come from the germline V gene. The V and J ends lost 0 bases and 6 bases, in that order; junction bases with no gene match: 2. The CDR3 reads CASSVGTGGSQPQHF. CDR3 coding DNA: TGTGCCAGCAGCGTAGGGACAGGGGGCAGTCAGCCCCAGCATTTT.

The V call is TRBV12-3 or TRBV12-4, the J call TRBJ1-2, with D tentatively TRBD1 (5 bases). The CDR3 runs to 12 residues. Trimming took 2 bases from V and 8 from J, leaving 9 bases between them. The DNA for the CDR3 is TGTGCCAGCAGTTTATTGGGGGAAGGCTACACCTTC. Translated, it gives CASSLLGEGYTF.

The CDR3 DNA reads as TGCGCCAGCAGCCTGTTCCCGGTGTCGGGGGGCGCAGATACGCAGTATTTT. Translating it yields CASSLFPVSGGADTQYF. This chain uses TRBV5-1 with TRBJ2-3; TRBD2 might be the D (7 bases). CDR3 length: 17 amino acids. Looked up from germline, CDR1 is SGHRS and CDR2 is YFSETQ. Trimming pared 4 bases from V and 4 bases from J, leaving 22 bases between.

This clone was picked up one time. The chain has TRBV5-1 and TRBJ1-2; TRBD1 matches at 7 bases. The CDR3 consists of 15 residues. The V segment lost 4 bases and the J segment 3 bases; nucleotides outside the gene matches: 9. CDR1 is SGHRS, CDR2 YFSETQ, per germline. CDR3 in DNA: TGCGCCAGCAGCCTTGGAGGGGGCATTGACTATGGCTACACCTTC. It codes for CASSLGGGIDYGYTF.